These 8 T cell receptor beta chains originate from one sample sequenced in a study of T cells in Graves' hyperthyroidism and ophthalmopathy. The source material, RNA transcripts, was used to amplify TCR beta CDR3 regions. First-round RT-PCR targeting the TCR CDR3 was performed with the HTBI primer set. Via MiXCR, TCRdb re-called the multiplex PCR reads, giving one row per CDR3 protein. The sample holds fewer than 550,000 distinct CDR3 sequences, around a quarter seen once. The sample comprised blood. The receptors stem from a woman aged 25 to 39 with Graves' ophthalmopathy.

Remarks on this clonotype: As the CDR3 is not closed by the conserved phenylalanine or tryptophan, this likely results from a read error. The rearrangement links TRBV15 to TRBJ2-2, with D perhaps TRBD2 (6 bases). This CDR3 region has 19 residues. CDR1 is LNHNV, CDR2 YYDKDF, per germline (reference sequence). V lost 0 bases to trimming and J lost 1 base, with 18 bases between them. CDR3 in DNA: TGTGCCACCAGCAGAGAACTTTTTCCGGGACTCAGGAACACCGGGGAGCTGTTTTCT. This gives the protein CATSRELFPGLRNTGELFS.

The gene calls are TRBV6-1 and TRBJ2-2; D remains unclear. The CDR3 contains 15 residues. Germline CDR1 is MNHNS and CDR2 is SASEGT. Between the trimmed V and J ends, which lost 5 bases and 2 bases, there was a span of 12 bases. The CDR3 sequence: CASSPARPNTGELFF. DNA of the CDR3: TGTGCCAGCAGTCCGGCCCGGCCCAACACCGGGGAGCTGTTTTTT.

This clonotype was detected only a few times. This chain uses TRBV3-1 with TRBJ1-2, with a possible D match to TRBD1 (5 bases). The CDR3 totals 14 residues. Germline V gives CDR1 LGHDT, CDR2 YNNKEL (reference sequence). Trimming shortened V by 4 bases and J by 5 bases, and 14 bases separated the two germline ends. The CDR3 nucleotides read TGTGCCAGCAGCCGCGGGACCGCGAGTTATGGCTACACCTTC. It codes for CASSRGTASYGYTF.

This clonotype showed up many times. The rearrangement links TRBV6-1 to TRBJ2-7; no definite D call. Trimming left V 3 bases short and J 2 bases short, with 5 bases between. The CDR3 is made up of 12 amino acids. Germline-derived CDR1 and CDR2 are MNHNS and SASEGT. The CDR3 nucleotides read TGTGCCAGCAGTGACAGAACCTACGAGCAGTACTTC. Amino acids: CASSDRTYEQYF.

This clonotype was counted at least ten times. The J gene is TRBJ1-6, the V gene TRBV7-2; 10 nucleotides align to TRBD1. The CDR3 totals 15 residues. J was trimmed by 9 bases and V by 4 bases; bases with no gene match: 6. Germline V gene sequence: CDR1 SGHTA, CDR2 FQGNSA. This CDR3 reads CASSSPTGGGSPLHF. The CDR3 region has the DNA TGTGCCAGCAGCTCACCGACAGGGGGCGGTTCACCCCTCCACTTT.

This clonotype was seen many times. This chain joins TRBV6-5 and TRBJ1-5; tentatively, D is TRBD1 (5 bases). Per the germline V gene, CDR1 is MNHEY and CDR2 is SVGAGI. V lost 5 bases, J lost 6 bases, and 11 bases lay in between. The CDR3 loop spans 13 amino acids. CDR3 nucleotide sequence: TGTGCCAGCAGTGACTTGAGGGGTCAGCCCCAGCATTTT. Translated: CASSDLRGQPQHF.

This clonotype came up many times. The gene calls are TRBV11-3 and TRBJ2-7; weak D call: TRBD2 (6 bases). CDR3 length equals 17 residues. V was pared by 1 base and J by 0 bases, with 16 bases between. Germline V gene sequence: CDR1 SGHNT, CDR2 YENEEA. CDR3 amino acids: CASSLVWRAGSSYEQYF. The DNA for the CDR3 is TGTGCCAGCAGCTTAGTATGGAGGGCAGGGAGCTCCTACGAGCAGTACTTC.

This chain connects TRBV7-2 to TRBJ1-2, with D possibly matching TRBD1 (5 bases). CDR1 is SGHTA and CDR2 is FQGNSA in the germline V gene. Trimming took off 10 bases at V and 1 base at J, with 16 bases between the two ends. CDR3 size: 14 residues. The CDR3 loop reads CAIKTRQNNYGYTF. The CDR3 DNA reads TGTGCCATCAAGACTCGACAGAATAACTATGGCTACACCTTC.